The 7 T cell receptor beta chains below were found in one sample sequenced in a study of blood T cell repertoires in COVID-19. Method: immunoSEQ multiplex PCR; TCRdb's copy keeps in-frame clones and lacks some. The sample contains 75,000 or so clones, around 80% of which appear only once. Sequencing was carried out using peripheral blood. All receptors come from a man aged 55-75 years with active or convalescent COVID-19.

The rearrangement joins TRBV7-2 to TRBJ1-2, with 8 bases that match TRBD1. The CDR3 spans 16 residues. The germline CDR1 and CDR2 sequences are SGHTA and FQGNSA. Losses at the gene ends were 1 base for V and 2 bases for J; bases not matched to a gene: 6. The CDR3 coding sequence is TGTGCCAGCAGCTTAGACTTGGGGACAGGCAACTATGGCTACACCTTC. Translated: CASSLDLGTGNYGYTF.

The chain carries TRBV19 and TRBJ2-1; 15 nucleotides match TRBD2. The trim removed 6 bases at V and 0 bases at J, leaving 6 bases unmatched. The germline CDR1 and CDR2 sequences are LNHDA and SQIVND (reference sequence). The CDR3 consists of 18 residues. The DNA of the CDR3 is TGTGCCAGTAGCCGGACTAGCGGGGGGGTTGGCTCCTACAATGAGCAGTTCTTC. Its translation: CASSRTSGGVGSYNEQFF.

The rearrangement joins TRBV19 to TRBJ1-3, with 10 nucleotides matching TRBD1. The trim removed 7 bases at V and 0 bases at J, leaving 6 bases unmatched. The CDR3 totals 16 residues. Germline V gives CDR1 LNHDA, CDR2 SQIVND (reference sequence). The chain's CDR3 is CASIGTGESSGNTIYF. CDR3 DNA: TGTGCCAGTATCGGGACAGGGGAGAGCTCTGGAAACACCATATATTTT.

This clone showed up many times. V and J are TRBV12-3 or TRBV12-4 and TRBJ2-1; 9 bases agree with TRBD2. Trimming took 6 bases from V and 6 from J; bases not matched to a gene: 3. CDR3 length equals 13 residues. The CDR3 spells CASSPTSGNEQFF. The CDR3 region has the DNA TGTGCCAGCAGCCCGACTAGCGGCAATGAGCAGTTCTTC.

The rearrangement links TRBV7-2 to TRBJ2-5, with 9 bases identical to TRBD2. The length of the CDR3 is 16 residues. V lost 2 bases and J lost 1; bases outside the gene matches: 5. Germline CDR1 and CDR2: SGHTA and FQGNSA. The CDR3 sequence: CASSLFLAGPQETQYF. Here the CDR3 DNA reads TGTGCCAGCAGCTTATTTCTAGCGGGGCCCCAAGAGACCCAGTACTTC.

The V call is TRBV6-5, the J call TRBJ1-1; the D is unclear. Deletions cut 6 bases from V and 4 bases from J, with 18 bases between. CDR3 length: 15 amino acids. Germline V gene data show CDR1 as MNHEY and CDR2 as SVGAGI. The CDR3 DNA follows: TGTGCCAGCAGACGTCCTCGTGAGATTGGCACTGAAGCTTTCTTT. Protein product: CASRRPREIGTEAFF.

This chain joins TRBV6-5 and TRBJ1-5, with TRBD1 as a possible D gene (6 bases). This CDR3 contains 15 residues. Germline CDR1 is MNHEY and CDR2 is SVGAGI. Trimming cost V 6 bases and J 0 bases, with 12 bases left between them. The CDR3 loop is CASRRTVYSNQPQHF. CDR3 DNA: TGTGCCAGCAGGCGGACAGTTTATAGCAATCAGCCCCAGCATTTT.